This T cell receptor beta chain was captured in a study of T-cell memory formation after mild COVID-19 (dated by TCRdb to the early 2020s). Broadly, across the study: Most TCR sequence clusters were specific to one of the two donors. T-cell clones expanding and contracting after mild COVID-19 in a couple of donors were tracked by longitudinal TCRalpha and TCRbeta repertoire sequencing. The cohort was made up of two young adult volunteers, one female and one male, who were previously healthy.

This clonotype has more than one count but fewer than ten. Its antigen has not been determined. The input lacks base qualities; no much larger clone sits a single base away. Sequencing used an Illumina NovaSeq 6000. TCRalpha and TCRbeta cDNA libraries were built by 5'RACE with constant-segment primers, adding sample barcodes and unique molecular identifiers. Trizol reagent was used to extract RNA from every sample. Amplification of the libraries took two PCR steps, and the second step added a second sample barcode plus Illumina TruSeq adapters. The libraries were sequenced on an Illumina NovaSeq using 2 x 150 bp paired-end reads. For the original study's pipeline: With migec v1.2.7, reads were demultiplexed and then collapsed into UMI-guided consensus sequences. Using mixcr v2.1.11, the UMI consensuses were aligned to TRA and TRB V and J templates and assembled into clonotypes. A clonotype was counted as expanded or contracted only when both edgeR and NoisET called the clonotype significant, with the noise models trained on biological replicates. For edgeR calls, the cutoffs were a false discovery rate-adjusted p below 0.01 and a log2 fold-change threshold of 1. As an exploratory analysis of dynamics, PCA with hierarchical clustering was applied to max-normalized trajectories of the 1000 most abundant clonotypes. Separately sequenced CD4+ and CD8+ repertoires were used to assign a CD4 or CD8 phenotype to each responding clone. The public reads were quality trimmed at Q25 with fastp and then assembled into clones with MiXCR by TCRdb, keeping productive beta chains. Merged by CDR3 protein, the rows form single entries marked with the most common genes and DNA. The V and J calls here are based on TCRdb, not the publication. This sample is represented by about 360,000 distinct CDR3 sequences; approximately 15% of them were singletons. Roughly 22% of the sample lies in the top ten.

What the authors observed across the whole study: Only a couple of mild cases were covered by the study, and larger cohorts that include severe cases with pre-infection samples were considered necessary. Whether the second-wave clones peaking on day 37 were SARS-CoV-2 specific was not confirmed. Clones contracting from day 15 to 85 had balanced CD4/CD8 phenotypes, while a second wave expanding from day 15 to 37 was biased towards CD4+. Contracting CD4+ clones appeared mostly in the CM and EM memory subsets, whereas CD8+ clones were enriched in EMRA. The detection of some responding clones in pre-infection memory suggests that pre-existing cross-reactive memory T cells joined the SARS-CoV-2 response.

Ficoll-Paque density gradient centrifugation was the method used to isolate PBMCs. The clonotype comes from a man aged 18 to 29 who had mild COVID-19 (a few samples of this study predate the infection). The sample titles of this study are shuffled in the database, so cell type and time point are left out; the donor was told from shared clones. Material: PBMCs or a T cell subset sorted from them (not recorded which).

CDR3 protein: CASSQEVMRVRTGELFF. The DNA is TGCGCCAGCAGCCAAGAGGTCATGAGGGTACGGACCGGGGAGCTGTTTTTT. In this chain, TRBV4-1 is recombined with TRBJ2-2, with TRBD2 tentatively as D gene (5 bases match). The germline V gene gives CDR1 as MGHRA and CDR2 as YSYEKL. Reading from cysteine to phenylalanine, the CDR3 counts 17 amino acids. Just the 51-base CDR3 DNA is kept, in frame starting at base 1. Relative to germline, V is 0 bases shorter and J is 5 bases shorter, with 16 bases between their ends.